This section outlines one TCR beta chain sequence together with its context. There are 13 residues in the CDR3. Germline V gene lookup returns CDR1 MNHEY and CDR2 SMNVEV (reference sequence). The V and J ends lost 5 bases and 7 bases respectively, with 11 bases between them. These data come from a study of blood T cell repertoires in COVID-19. Profiling relied on immunoSEQ multiplex PCR, and the TCRdb table lists in-frame clones only, not all of them. There are over 250,000 clones in the sample; around nine tenths occur only once, and about 2.7% lies in the top ten. The TCR was taken from a woman aged 18-29 years who had recovered from COVID-19. The V and J genes are TRBV27 and TRBJ1-4, with D hard to call. The sample was PBMCs or T cells enriched from blood (not recorded which). The CDR3 sequence is CASSPLGSEKLFF. CDR3 in DNA: TGTGCCAGCAGTCCCCTAGGGAGTGAAAAACTGTTTTTT.